This T cell receptor (beta chain) originates from a study of cytotoxic CD8 clonotypes in ibrutinib-treated CLL. Turning to the study itself: After treatment lasting a median 12 months, range 6 to 36, response samples were collected. Across samples, productive templates numbered approximately 260,000 and productive rearrangements reached 80,000 to 100,000 on average.

PBMCs that had been cryopreserved were the source of 1.5 to 2 micrograms of genomic DNA for TCR beta libraries. Generated by immunoSEQ multiplex PCR, the TCRdb table keeps only in-frame clones and is missing some. Among some 98,000 clones listed, 78% were seen once. Germline-derived CDR1 and CDR2 are MNHNY and SVGAGI (reference sequence). The CDR3 spans 15 residues. J was trimmed by 4 bases and V by 10 bases; bases with no gene match: 12. The sequenced sample was PBMCs, obtained after 12 months of ibrutinib treatment. V gene TRBV6-6 combines with J gene TRBJ2-2; TRBD1 agrees at 7 bases. This TCR was sampled from a human donor with chronic lymphocytic leukemia. CDR3 loop: CATATGLDGTGELFF. The DNA of the CDR3 is TGTGCCACCGCGACAGGGCTTGATGGCACCGGGGAGCTGTTTTTT.